This TCR beta chain is drawn from a study of a mutant IDH1 vaccine in newly diagnosed glioma. On the study more broadly: Vaccination of patients was performed eight times, in weeks 1, 3, 5, 7, 11, 15, 19 and 23.

TCRdb keeps only in-frame clones here, not all; method: immunoSEQ multiplex PCR. The profile shows 55,000 to 65,000 clones, about 84% of them singletons. As for time point: week 11, during vaccination. Mutant IDH1 20-mer peptide, at 300 ug, made up each vaccine dose, with topical imiquimod. A note on this clone: Its matching antigen is unknown. The same CDR3 arises from other DNA sequences in this sample as well.

Material: PBMCs, obtained from a glioma patient whose treatment included an IDH1 peptide vaccine. The clonotype comes from a man in his thirties or forties with glioma.

The CDR3 is CASRHSVNQPQHF. The CDR3 nucleotides read TGTGCCAGCAGACACAGCGTAAATCAGCCCCAGCATTTT. The V and J genes are TRBV28 and TRBJ1-5; no clear D. Trimming stripped 6 bases from V and 4 bases from J, with 10 bases between. Germline CDR1 and CDR2: MDHEN and SYDVKM. The CDR3 loop spans 13 amino acids.